These T cell receptor beta chains were read from a single sample in a study of human T cells and chemical hapten exposure. TCRdb recomputed calls from the RACE reads with MiXCR, one row per CDR3 protein. Here the sample spans some 380,000 distinct CDR3 sequences, about 4.4% being singletons. Source: whole blood, taken in connection with sensitization to the hapten diphenylcyclopropenone (DPC). These receptors originate from a woman between 45 and 65 years old with alopecia areata. Some clones in this sample may be carry-over from other donors' samples. Each CDR3 is given without its conserved first and last residue. The D gene is left open where the match is weak. Some rows mark clone size as missing; the rest say once, few, many or name a class of expanded clone.

v_call	clone_size	d_call	j_call	cdr3_aa
TRBV29-1	few	.	TRBJ1-5	SVERGDYSNQPQH
TRBV5-1	many	.	TRBJ1-1	ASSSGVSWEAF
TRBV9	many	TRBD1	TRBJ2-2	ASSPRGQGATTGELF
TRBV20-1	few	TRBD1	TRBJ2-7	SARDWTGVHEQY
TRBV6-2/TRBV6-3	few	TRBD2	TRBJ2-7	ASSYSPSVAGLRTYEQY
TRBV29-1	many	.	TRBJ1-4	SVGSNEKLF
TRBV5-4	few	TRBD1	TRBJ2-1	ASSFTGGLWDEQF
TRBV29-1	many	.	TRBJ2-1	SVEGRDDEQF
TRBV29-1	few	.	TRBJ2-3	SVGQGTTDTQY
TRBV20-1	many	.	TRBJ1-2	SARETGTPNYGYT
TRBV7-2	many	.	TRBJ2-7	ASSLTGPGRYEQY
TRBV12-3/TRBV12-4	many	.	TRBJ2-1	ASSALGELNNEQF
TRBV29-1	many	.	TRBJ2-1	SVEPAYNEQF
TRBV4-1	few	TRBD2	TRBJ2-1	ASSPTELAGGDEQF
TRBV7-9	many	.	TRBJ2-3	ASSRGRDTQY
TRBV15	.	.	TRBJ2-2	ATSRGLTGELF
TRBV6-6	many	TRBD1	TRBJ1-3	ASSYPGQLISGNTIY
TRBV5-1	many	TRBD2	TRBJ2-7	ASSKTGTSGGDHEQY
TRBV12-3/TRBV12-4	.	.	TRBJ2-1	ASRGTGANEQF
TRBV6-5	.	TRBD1	TRBJ1-2	ASSYWDRGTYGYT
TRBV12-3/TRBV12-4	many	.	TRBJ1-6	ASSFYSNNSPLH
TRBV6-5	many	.	TRBJ2-2	ASRFDTGELF
TRBV3-1	.	.	TRBJ2-7	ASSLNRDSYEQY
TRBV28	many	TRBD1	TRBJ2-1	ASSSRDRHNEQF
TRBV6-1	many	.	TRBJ2-7	ASSEVGEQY
TRBV5-1	few	TRBD2	TRBJ2-3	ASSINSGVGSDTQY
TRBV20-1	.	.	TRBJ1-1	SARLLQGRTEAF
TRBV9	few	TRBD2	TRBJ2-1	ASSVAGGPYNEQF
TRBV27	many	.	TRBJ2-7	ASSPQIFSYEQY
TRBV29-1	few	TRBD1	TRBJ1-2	SVEDPQGAYNYGYT
TRBV29-1	few	TRBD2	TRBJ2-7	SVRGGSTNEQY
TRBV29-1	many	TRBD1	TRBJ1-2	SVDSGGLGYT
TRBV18	many	.	TRBJ1-5	ASSPGRNNQPQH
TRBV18	few	TRBD1	TRBJ1-4	ASSPTGQLNEKLF
TRBV12-3/TRBV12-4	many	.	TRBJ1-6	ASSSVPNSPLH
TRBV12-3/TRBV12-4	many	.	TRBJ1-1	ASSTRRNTEAF
TRBV18	many	.	TRBJ1-2	ASSPGQGSPYYGYT
TRBV2	many	.	TRBJ2-2	ASSLNIRNGGELF
TRBV20-1	many	.	TRBJ1-1	SARDGFEAF
TRBV6-5	many	.	TRBJ2-1	ASSYRAGSYEQF
TRBV5-5	many	TRBD1	TRBJ2-3	ASSWGQARKDTQY
TRBV7-2	many	.	TRBJ2-7	ASRYTESYEQY
TRBV6-2/TRBV6-3	few	.	TRBJ1-5	ASSYPLGQLSNQPQH
TRBV29-1	many	.	TRBJ1-1	SVEEPGVTEAF
TRBV20-1	few	.	TRBJ1-1	SAIPQTATEAF